The 5 T cell receptor beta chains listed next were all sequenced from one sample in a study of cytomegalovirus exposure and HLA in healthy donors. Generated by immunoSEQ multiplex PCR, the TCRdb table keeps only in-frame clones and is missing some. This sample has under 85,000 clones; 94% occur once, and the top ten carry about 2.1%. Material for sequencing was PBMCs. These receptor sequences come from a young woman in good health and CMV-seronegative.

This clone appeared once. The chain combines TRBV2 with TRBJ2-2; the D gene is possibly TRBD2 (6 bases). Deletions cut 6 bases from V and 3 bases from J, with 14 bases between. CDR3 length: 15 amino acids. Germline CDR1 SNHLY, CDR2 FYNNEI. CDR3 bases: TGTGCCAGCAGGGTCGGAGGGTCGGACACCGGGGAGCTGTTTTTT. Protein: CASRVGGSDTGELFF.

On this clone itself: This specimen includes other DNA sequences encoding the same CDR3. The rearrangement joins TRBV5-1 to TRBJ2-7; TRBD1 might be the D (6 bases). Trimming left V 0 bases short and J 3 bases short, with 10 bases between. Germline-derived CDR1 and CDR2 are SGHRS and YFSETQ. CDR3 length: 14 amino acids. This chain's CDR3 is CASSLDRASYEQYF. CDR3 DNA sequence: TGCGCCAGCAGCTTGGACAGGGCAAGCTACGAGCAGTACTTC.

The chain uses TRBV7-9 and TRBJ2-2, with 11 bases aligning to TRBD2. The CDR3 has 16 amino acids. Trimming took 2 bases from V and 5 from J; bases not matched to a gene: 4. Germline V CDR1 and CDR2: SEHNR, FQNEAQ (reference sequence). CDR3 amino acids: CASSLLAGGQTGELFF. CDR3 nucleotides: TGTGCCAGCAGCTTACTAGCGGGAGGACAAACCGGGGAGCTGTTTTTT.

This clone came up a few times. CDR3 nucleotide sequence: TGTGCCAGCAGCCCACCAACACGACAGGGTCGGTACACCTTC. Translation: CASSPPTRQGRYTF. The chain combines TRBV5-4 with TRBJ1-2; 7 bases map to TRBD1. Germline V CDR1 and CDR2: SGHNT, YYREEE (reference sequence). J was trimmed by 11 bases and V by 4 bases; bases with no gene match: 14. The CDR3 spans 14 residues.

The rearrangement uses TRBV29-1 and TRBJ2-1; maybe TRBD1 (6 bases). V was pared by 7 bases and J by 9 bases, with 19 bases between. Germline CDR1 reads SQVTM; CDR2 reads ANQGSEA. The CDR3 is made up of 13 amino acids. The CDR3 is CSARGHQRREQFF. CDR3 DNA: TGCAGCGCCAGGGGACATCAACGGCGTGAGCAGTTCTTC.